These 25 T cell receptor beta chains share one sample of origin, sequenced in a study of tumor and adjacent non-tumor tissue in lung cancer. A modified ARM-PCR protocol with three rounds of nested PCR amplified TCRbeta. TCRdb re-analysed the multiplex PCR reads in MiXCR, keeping a single row per CDR3 protein. The sample contains approximately 100,000 distinct CDR3 sequences, under 65% of which appear only once. RNA was extracted from bulk tissue without any cell sorting. This non-tumor lung sample came from over 3 cm beyond the tumor edge. The sequenced sample consisted of distant non-tumor lung tissue. These receptors came from a man aged 55 to 70 with non-small cell lung cancer.

This rearrangement joins TRBV2 to TRBJ1-6, with no clear D. The CDR3 loop spans 14 amino acids. The V end was cut by 8 bases, the J end by 5 bases, with 13 bases between. From germline, CDR1 is SNHLY and CDR2 FYNNEI. This CDR3 is CASGGMGDNSPLHF. The CDR3 region has the DNA TGTGCCAGCGGAGGGATGGGAGATAATTCACCCCTCCACTTT.

This clonotype was detected many times. The V and J genes are TRBV5-4 and TRBJ2-4; 8 bases are a match to TRBD1. Germline V gene data show CDR1 as SGHNT and CDR2 as YYREEE (reference sequence). The junction had 3 bases not matched to a gene; V was cut back by 4 bases and J by 0 bases. The CDR3 has 15 amino acids. The CDR3 spells CASSPGGLAKNIQYF. The DNA for the CDR3 is TGTGCCAGCAGCCCAGGGGGCCTAGCCAAAAACATTCAGTACTTC.

The chain joins TRBV29-1 to TRBJ1-1; D is unresolved. The length of the CDR3 is 14 residues. V was trimmed by 8 bases and J by 1 base, leaving 17 bases between them. In germline, CDR1 is SQVTM, CDR2 ANQGSEA. CDR3 sequence: CSIRQVLANTEAFF. The CDR3 region has the DNA TGCAGCATCCGACAAGTTCTTGCGAACACTGAAGCTTTCTTT.

This clonotype turned up a few times. J is TRBJ2-1 and V is TRBV5-1; 9 bases map to TRBD1. The CDR3 is 15 residues long. Germline V gives CDR1 SGHRS, CDR2 YFSETQ. The V and J ends lost 3 bases and 7 bases, in that order; junction bases with no gene match: 8. CDR3 coding DNA: TGCGCCAGCAGCTCATCGGGACAGGGTGGAAATGAGCAGTTCTTC. This encodes CASSSSGQGGNEQFF.

Notes on this clonotype: This CDR3 is missing its conserved last phenylalanine or tryptophan, likely due to a read error. CDR3 bases: TGTGCCAGTTCCCAGGGAGGTTATGAGCAGTTCCTC. It codes for CASSQGGYEQFL. The rearrangement joins TRBV6-2 or TRBV6-3 to TRBJ2-1; perhaps TRBD2 as D (6 bases). Germline assignment: CDR1 MNHEY and CDR2 SVGEGT. This CDR3 spans 12 amino acids. V was pared by 9 bases and J by 8 bases, with 14 bases between.

This clonotype was detected ten times or more. V usage is TRBV28 and J usage is TRBJ1-4, with 9 bases fitting TRBD1. J gave up 6 bases and V 1 base, and 3 bases lay outside the gene matches. The CDR3 sequence is 15 residues long. Germline CDR1 MDHEN, CDR2 SYDVKM. CDR3 residues: CASSLYRGRDEKLFF. DNA of the CDR3: TGTGCCAGCAGTTTATACAGGGGGCGGGATGAAAAACTGTTTTTT.

The chain employs TRBV7-8 and TRBJ1-4; the D gene is possibly TRBD1 (5 bases). Trimming stripped 5 bases from V and 8 bases from J, with 12 bases between. CDR3 size: 13 residues. Germline V lookup: CDR1 SGHVS, CDR2 FQNEAQ. CDR3 region: CASSEQGGEKLFF. The CDR3 coding sequence is TGTGCCAGCAGCGAGCAGGGAGGCGAAAAACTGTTTTTT.

With respect to this clonotype: This could be a read error, since a much larger clone is one nucleotide away. The chain combines TRBV5-5 with TRBJ2-7; TRBD2 is a possible D gene (5 bases). Germline values: CDR1 SGHKS, CDR2 YYEKEE (reference sequence). The CDR3 has 14 amino acids. CDR3 amino acids: CASSLLSGLYGQYF. CDR3 nucleotide sequence: TGTGCCAGCAGCTTGCTGAGCGGCCTATACGGGCAGTACTTC.

In this sample, this clonotype turned up many times. The V and J genes are TRBV12-3 or TRBV12-4 and TRBJ2-1; 10 nucleotides agree with TRBD1. The CDR3 spans 16 residues. Losses at the gene ends were 3 bases for V and 5 bases for J; bases not matched to a gene: 7. In DNA, the CDR3 is TGTGCCAGCAGTTTTAGGGGGACAGGGGAGAACAATGAGCAGTTCTTC. This sequence encodes CASSFRGTGENNEQFF.

As concerns this clonotype: At one boundary the junction diverges from the germline segment, which might be a read error. V and J are TRBV6-5 and TRBJ1-1, with a weak D call TRBD1 (5 bases). This CDR3 comprises 13 residues. Germline lookup yields CDR1 MNHEY and CDR2 SVGAGI. DNA of the CDR3: TGTGCCAGCGGTGCCCAGGGCATCACTGAAGCCTTCTTT. It specifies CASGAQGITEAFF.

V gene TRBV29-1 combines with J gene TRBJ1-1; 8 nucleotides align to TRBD1. Germline assignment: CDR1 SQVTM and CDR2 ANQGSEA. With 4 bases clipped from V and 13 bases from J, the junction kept 17 bases outside the gene matches. The CDR3 has 14 residues. DNA of the CDR3: TGCAGCGTTGTGCAGGGGGCATCTTTTACTGGAGTTTTCTTT. Amino acids: CSVVQGASFTGVFF.

This sequence joins TRBV5-1 and TRBJ2-3; 9 positions agree with TRBD1. CDR1 is SGHRS and CDR2 is YFSETQ in the germline V gene. Trimming took 7 bases from V and 1 from J; bases not matched to a gene: 10. The CDR3 is 16 residues long. CDR3: CASCRRQGGRTDTQYF. The CDR3 DNA reads TGCGCCAGCTGCAGGCGACAGGGGGGTCGCACAGATACGCAGTATTTT.

This clonotype was recorded once. J is TRBJ2-7 and V is TRBV6-5; D might be TRBD2 (5 bases). The CDR3 consists of 17 residues. Trimming took off 0 bases at V and 3 bases at J, with 18 bases between the two ends. Germline lookup yields CDR1 MNHEY and CDR2 SVGAGI. The CDR3 is CASSYSAFGIRLYEQYF. The CDR3 nucleotides read TGTGCCAGCAGTTACTCGGCATTCGGGATTCGCCTCTACGAGCAGTACTTC.

V gene TRBV11-2 combines with J gene TRBJ2-4; 10 positions match TRBD2. The V segment lost 5 bases and the J segment 8 bases; nucleotides outside the gene matches: 9. Germline CDR1 SGHAT, CDR2 FQNNGV. The CDR3 contains 15 residues. The CDR3 nucleotides read TGTGCCAGCAGCAATCCTCTAGCGGGAGTTGACATTCAGTACTTC. Amino acid sequence: CASSNPLAGVDIQYF.

This chain links TRBV5-1 with TRBJ2-5; unclear D gene. The CDR3 loop spans 16 amino acids. Germline values: CDR1 SGHRS, CDR2 YFSETQ. The germline V and J ends were trimmed by 4 bases and 5 bases, with 21 bases remaining between them. In DNA, the CDR3 is TGCGCCAGCAGCCCACCGAGACTCCCCTACGGGGAGACCCAGTACTTC. As protein: CASSPPRLPYGETQYF.

As to this clonotype: Mismatch with germline at one junction end may stem from a read error. The chain combines TRBV11-1 with TRBJ2-2; D is perhaps TRBD1 (6 bases). Germline CDR1 and CDR2: SGHAT and FQDESV (reference sequence). The length of the CDR3 is 15 residues. CDR3 in DNA: TGTGCCAGTAGCTTAATAGGCAGGGGCGTCGGGGAGCTGTTTTTT. Translated: CASSLIGRGVGELFF.

The chain combines TRBV11-2 with TRBJ2-3; a possible D gene is TRBD2 (5 bases). V was trimmed by 5 bases and J by 11 bases, leaving 20 bases between them. From germline, CDR1 is SGHAT and CDR2 FQNNGV. The CDR3 is 14 residues long. CDR3: CASSHRTPTTMQYF. The CDR3 bases are TGTGCCAGCAGCCACCGGACCCCTACGACTATGCAGTATTTT.

Details on this clonotype: An end of the junction does not agree with germline; a read error may underlie this. The chain recombines TRBV25-1 with TRBJ1-6; no reliable D call. CDR1 MGHDK and CDR2 SYGVNS come from the germline V gene. The length of the CDR3 is 19 residues. The CDR3 protein is CASSEKDPRWAFYNSPIHF. The CDR3 coding sequence is TGTGCCAGTAGTGAAAAAGATCCCCGATGGGCGTTCTATAATTCACCCATCCACTTT.

A single count supports this clonotype. The final CDR3 position lacks the conserved phenylalanine or tryptophan, pointing to a likely read error. V and J are TRBV6-2 or TRBV6-3 and TRBJ2-1; TRBD2 might be the D (5 bases). This CDR3 has 15 residues. Germline values: CDR1 MNHEY, CDR2 SVGEGT. In DNA form, the CDR3 reads TGTGCCATCAGTTACTCCTTCGACTACGTCAATGAGCAGTTCCTC. It is translated as CAISYSFDYVNEQFL.

About this clonotype: This CDR3 is missing its conserved last phenylalanine or tryptophan, likely due to a read error. The genes are TRBV20-1 and TRBJ2-1, with D possibly called TRBD1 or TRBD2 (5 bases each). The CDR3 is made up of 11 amino acids. CDR1 and CDR2 from the germline V gene are DFQATT and SNEGSKA (reference sequence). V lost 1 base and J 12 bases, leaving 10 bases between the germline ends. The CDR3 protein is CSARVGVGQFL. CDR3 sequence (DNA): TGCAGTGCTAGAGTGGGGGTAGGGCAGTTCCTC.

There are many counts of this clonotype. The chain links TRBV20-1 to TRBJ1-5; tentatively, D is TRBD1 (6 bases). Germline values: CDR1 DFQATT, CDR2 SNEGSKA (reference sequence). The CDR3 is made up of 14 amino acids. Trimming stripped 3 bases from V and 3 bases from J, with 12 bases between. CDR3: CSASRTGPNQPQHF. Written as DNA, the CDR3 is TGCAGTGCTAGTCGTACAGGGCCCAATCAGCCCCAGCATTTT.

About this clonotype itself: It is likely a read error, because the conserved phenylalanine at the end of the CDR3 is missing. The chain combines TRBV11-3 with TRBJ2-1; the match to TRBD2 covers 14 bases. The trim removed 5 bases at V and 8 bases at J, leaving 5 bases unmatched. Germline lookup yields CDR1 SGHNT and CDR2 YENEEA. This CDR3 spans 15 amino acids. The CDR3 region is CASSHGTSGSHEQFI. CDR3 coding DNA: TGTGCCAGCAGCCACGGGACTAGCGGGAGCCATGAGCAGTTCATC.

This clonotype appeared a single time. Here the CDR3 DNA reads TGCGCCAGCAGTCGAGGGGCCGGGACTAGCGGGACGAACACCGGGGAGCTGTTTTTT. Residues: CASSRGAGTSGTNTGELFF. V usage is TRBV4-3 and J usage is TRBJ2-2; TRBD2 matches at 13 bases. The germline gives CDR1 LGHNA, CDR2 YSLEER. The CDR3 sequence is 19 residues long. V was clipped by 6 bases and J by 0 bases; unmatched bases: 10.

As concerns this clonotype: The junction does not match germline at one end; this may be a read error. The gene calls are TRBV6-5 and TRBJ2-5; no firm D call. The CDR3 has 14 residues. CDR1 and CDR2 from the germline V gene are MNHEY and SVGAGI. The CDR3 coding sequence is TGCGCCAGCAGTTACGAGATAGGCCAAGAGACCCAGTACTTC. Its translation is CASSYEIGQETQYF.

The V call is TRBV12-3 or TRBV12-4, the J call TRBJ1-1; a possible D gene is TRBD1 (5 bases). This CDR3 has 13 residues. The CDR3 is CISKGTLENEAFF. CDR3 nucleotides: TGTATCAGCAAAGGGACCTTAGAAAATGAAGCTTTCTTT.